This is a list of T cell receptor beta chains from one sample in a study of CD8 T cells in Susac syndrome. TCRdb independently ran MiXCR on the immunoSEQ multiplex PCR reads; one entry per CDR3 protein. The sample holds about 160,000 distinct CDR3 sequences, approximately 92% seen once. The sample comprised CD4+ T cells from PBMCs. The receptors shown here come from a human donor in good health. Both conserved end residues are part of each CDR3. The order of the fields is D gene, V gene, CDR3 length, J gene, CDR3 protein. A D gene is named only where the DNA matches it firmly.

d_gene: TRBD1; v_gene: TRBV12-3/TRBV12-4; len: 14; j_gene: TRBJ2-4; CDR3aa: CASSLKGAENIQYF
d_gene: TRBD1; v_gene: TRBV29-1; len: 15; j_gene: TRBJ2-3; CDR3aa: CSVVHGQGTTDTQYF
d_gene: -; v_gene: TRBV20-1; len: 15; j_gene: TRBJ2-3; CDR3aa: CSAGAAEGAIDTQYF
d_gene: TRBD1; v_gene: TRBV9; len: 14; j_gene: TRBJ1-6; CDR3aa: CASSPETGASPLHF
d_gene: TRBD2; v_gene: TRBV2; len: 15; j_gene: TRBJ2-1; CDR3aa: CASSLGTSSYNEQFF
d_gene: -; v_gene: TRBV29-1; len: 15; j_gene: TRBJ1-1; CDR3aa: CSVSPGQGMNTEAFF
d_gene: -; v_gene: TRBV3-1; len: 13; j_gene: TRBJ2-1; CDR3aa: CASSQVGFNEQFF
d_gene: -; v_gene: TRBV10-1; len: 12; j_gene: TRBJ2-7; CDR3aa: CASSRGPYEQYF
d_gene: -; v_gene: TRBV5-4; len: 14; j_gene: TRBJ1-2; CDR3aa: CASSLHDPGYGYTF
d_gene: TRBD1; v_gene: TRBV6-1; len: 13; j_gene: TRBJ2-5; CDR3aa: CASRKQGEETQYF
d_gene: TRBD1; v_gene: TRBV20-1; len: 11; j_gene: TRBJ2-3; CDR3aa: CSALDRDTQYF
d_gene: -; v_gene: TRBV10-2; len: 12; j_gene: TRBJ2-7; CDR3aa: CASTDRAGEQYF
d_gene: TRBD2; v_gene: TRBV19; len: 16; j_gene: TRBJ2-1; CDR3aa: CASRPGLAGGRFEQFF
d_gene: TRBD1; v_gene: TRBV2; len: 14; j_gene: TRBJ2-7; CDR3aa: CASSQSGTGVEQYF
d_gene: -; v_gene: TRBV5-1; len: 15; j_gene: TRBJ2-5; CDR3aa: CASSLTGRSEETQYF
d_gene: TRBD1; v_gene: TRBV9; len: 14; j_gene: TRBJ2-7; CDR3aa: CASSGAGQGHEQYF
d_gene: TRBD2; v_gene: TRBV10-3; len: 13; j_gene: TRBJ2-5; CDR3aa: CAIKGSGVETQYF
d_gene: -; v_gene: TRBV6-5; len: 15; j_gene: TRBJ2-3; CDR3aa: CASSYSARQGDTQYF
d_gene: -; v_gene: TRBV3-1; len: 14; j_gene: TRBJ1-5; CDR3aa: CASSLSDSNQPQHF
d_gene: TRBD1; v_gene: TRBV4-2; len: 14; j_gene: TRBJ1-1; CDR3aa: CASSQGQTGAEAFF
d_gene: -; v_gene: TRBV7-9; len: 14; j_gene: TRBJ2-2; CDR3aa: CASSLQGLTGELFF
d_gene: -; v_gene: TRBV6-1; len: 12; j_gene: TRBJ1-2; CDR3aa: CASSRDRLSYTF
d_gene: TRBD2; v_gene: TRBV4-2; len: 16; j_gene: TRBJ2-5; CDR3aa: CASSQEEGLAGGTQYF
d_gene: TRBD1; v_gene: TRBV19; len: 15; j_gene: TRBJ1-2; CDR3aa: CASSSQTGGFGGYTF
d_gene: -; v_gene: TRBV9; len: 13; j_gene: TRBJ2-5; CDR3aa: CASSVEARGTQYF
d_gene: -; v_gene: TRBV6-5; len: 16; j_gene: TRBJ2-1; CDR3aa: CASSYSRGVRHNEQFF
d_gene: TRBD1; v_gene: TRBV12-3/TRBV12-4; len: 15; j_gene: TRBJ1-4; CDR3aa: CASSDGQGANEKLFF
d_gene: -; v_gene: TRBV6-2/TRBV6-3; len: 14; j_gene: TRBJ1-5; CDR3aa: CASSYHRNNQPQHF
d_gene: -; v_gene: TRBV2; len: 15; j_gene: TRBJ2-1; CDR3aa: CASSVGGQSYNEQFF
d_gene: -; v_gene: TRBV6-5; len: 14; j_gene: TRBJ1-4; CDR3aa: CASSPLFESEKLFF
d_gene: -; v_gene: TRBV13; len: 18; j_gene: TRBJ1-3; CDR3aa: CASSLEFGEGISGNTIYF
d_gene: TRBD1; v_gene: TRBV5-1; len: 15; j_gene: TRBJ1-5; CDR3aa: CASSLGGQGHQPQHF
d_gene: TRBD2; v_gene: TRBV3-1; len: 16; j_gene: TRBJ2-1; CDR3aa: CASSRRTSGDHNEQFF
d_gene: -; v_gene: TRBV18; len: 13; j_gene: TRBJ2-7; CDR3aa: CASSTSRDYEQYF
d_gene: -; v_gene: TRBV3-1; len: 17; j_gene: TRBJ2-6; CDR3aa: CASSQIFSGSGANVLTF
d_gene: -; v_gene: TRBV2; len: 13; j_gene: TRBJ2-7; CDR3aa: CASTRLRDPSQYF
d_gene: -; v_gene: TRBV12-3/TRBV12-4; len: 15; j_gene: TRBJ2-3; CDR3aa: CASSLGVSFTDTQYF